These 6 T cell receptor beta chains came from one sample sequenced in a study of technical replicates of blood from a few donors. Here immunoSEQ multiplex PCR was the method, and the copy in TCRdb shows in-frame clones only, minus some. The sample carries about 56,000 clones, roughly 95% recorded once. The sample taken for sequencing was PBMCs. These receptors originate from a human donor in good health. Some clones in this sample may be carry-over from other donors' samples.

This chain uses TRBV5-4 with TRBJ2-1, with 10 bases fitting TRBD2. The CDR3 length is 17 residues. Germline CDR1 is SGHNT and CDR2 is YYREEE (reference sequence). J was trimmed by 4 bases and V by 4 bases; bases with no gene match: 11. CDR3 amino acids: CASSLWTASGGYNEQFF. The DNA of the CDR3 is TGTGCCAGCAGCCTCTGGACCGCTAGCGGGGGATACAATGAGCAGTTCTTC.

The genes are TRBV4-1 and TRBJ1-2; 7 bases map to TRBD1. J was trimmed by 1 base and V by 4 bases; bases with no gene match: 9. Germline-derived CDR1 and CDR2 are MGHRA and YSYEKL. There are 16 residues in the CDR3. The CDR3 spells CASSPLAGQSNYGYTF. CDR3 coding DNA: TGCGCCAGCAGCCCGCTCGCGGGACAGAGTAACTATGGCTACACCTTC.

The V and J genes are TRBV4-1 and TRBJ2-1; 11 positions match TRBD2. The CDR3 is 20 amino acids. The germline gives CDR1 MGHRA, CDR2 YSYEKL. Trimming took 5 bases from V and 0 from J; bases not matched to a gene: 15. The CDR3 sequence: CASSRGVAGGLSSSYNEQFF. The CDR3 DNA follows: TGCGCCAGCAGCAGAGGGGTAGCGGGGGGGCTCTCGAGCTCCTACAATGAGCAGTTCTTC.

The rearrangement joins TRBV7-9 to TRBJ2-7; 10 bases line up with TRBD1. Germline CDR1 and CDR2: SEHNR and FQNEAQ (reference sequence). After removal of 5 bases from V and 6 bases from J, the junction contained 10 bases not matched to a gene. The CDR3 runs 15 residues. The CDR3 coding sequence is TGTGCCAGCAGCCTATCCCGGGACAGGGGAGCCGAGCAGTACTTC. Translated, it gives CASSLSRDRGAEQYF.

The chain has TRBV4-2 and TRBJ2-2; D may be TRBD2 (6 bases). Trimming removed 4 bases at V and 3 bases at J, with 18 bases between. CDR1 is LGHNA, CDR2 YNFKEQ, per germline. This CDR3 is built from 17 residues. The CDR3 DNA reads as TGTGCCAGCAGCCCCAGGTTCGGGGGTCTCCACACCGGGGAGCTGTTTTTT. It specifies CASSPRFGGLHTGELFF.

This chain connects TRBV7-8 to TRBJ1-1; the D is unclear. The germline CDR1 and CDR2 sequences are SGHVS and FQNEAQ. Trimming stripped 5 bases from V and 0 bases from J, with 10 bases between. The CDR3 contains 14 residues. The CDR3 bases are TGTGCCAGCAGCCCCGAGGAGGTGAACACTGAAGCTTTCTTT. Translated: CASSPEEVNTEAFF.